A single sample is the source of the 12 T cell receptor beta chains below, sequenced in a study of resident and recirculating memory T cells in vitiligo. This table comes from immunoSEQ multiplex PCR, and its TCRdb copy is limited to in-frame clones, with some not included. The table has roughly 80,000 clones, just over 90% seen once. Material for sequencing was blood. Source of these receptors: a male donor with vitiligo.

This clone was picked up many times. CDR3 protein: CASSSADQESGEEYF. The DNA for the CDR3 is TGTGCCAGCAGTTCCGCAGATCAAGAGTCCGGGGAGGAGTACTTC. This sequence joins TRBV6-5 and TRBJ2-7, with D perhaps TRBD2 (6 bases). The V gene's germline CDR1 is MNHEY and CDR2 SVGAGI. The V gene lost 4 bases and the J gene lost 11 bases, with 24 bases spanning the gap. The CDR3 totals 15 residues.

The chain carries TRBV27 and TRBJ2-1, with TRBD1 identical over 11 bases. CDR1 is MNHEY, CDR2 SMNVEV, per germline (reference sequence). V lost 2 bases to trimming and J lost 9 bases; unmatched junction nucleotides: 6. This CDR3 spans 15 amino acids. The CDR3 DNA is TGTGCCAGCAGTTTACTGGACAGGGGGCGGGGTGAGCAGTTCTTC. Translation gives CASSLLDRGRGEQFF.

The J gene is TRBJ2-1, the V gene TRBV7-2; a weak D match, TRBD2 (5 bases). V lost 1 base and J lost 0, with 13 bases in between. Germline V gene data show CDR1 as SGHTA and CDR2 as FQGNSA. This CDR3 is 17 amino acids long. The CDR3 bases are TGTGCCAGCAGCTTAGGTTCGGGATCAAGCTCCTACAATGAGCAGTTCTTC. This encodes CASSLGSGSSSYNEQFF.

V and J are TRBV5-1 and TRBJ1-3; D is perhaps TRBD1 (5 bases). Germline V gene lookup returns CDR1 SGHRS and CDR2 YFSETQ. CDR3 length: 16 amino acids. Deletions cut 0 bases from V and 0 bases from J, with 10 bases between. DNA of the CDR3: TGCGCCAGCAGCTTGGGACAGCTTAGCTCTGGAAACACCATATATTTT. Encoded protein: CASSLGQLSSGNTIYF. Full variable domain (remainder filled in from reference TRBV5-1 and TRBJ1-3): KAGVTQTPRYLIKTRGQQVTLSCSPISGHRSVSWYQQTPGQGLQFLFEYFSETQRNKGNFPGRFSGRQFSNSRSEMNVSTLELGDSALYLCASSLGQLSSGNTIYFGEGSWLTVV.

The gene calls are TRBV28 and TRBJ2-5; tentative D call: TRBD2 (6 bases). V lost 6 bases, J lost 2 bases, and 7 bases lay in between. Germline V gene lookup returns CDR1 MDHEN and CDR2 SYDVKM. CDR3 length: 12 residues. DNA of the CDR3: TGTGCCAGCAGCGGAGGGCAAGAGACCCAGTACTTC. As protein: CASSGGQETQYF.

The rearrangement links TRBV7-8 to TRBJ1-2; 8 bases fit TRBD1. Unmatched junction bases numbered 11, after V lost 2 bases and J lost 6 bases. CDR1 and CDR2 from the germline V gene are SGHVS and FQNEAQ. The CDR3 has 16 amino acids. Written as DNA, the CDR3 is TGTGCCAGCAGCTTACGGACACAGGGGGATCTACATGGCTACACCTTC. This translates into CASSLRTQGDLHGYTF.

The genes are TRBV2 and TRBJ2-3; 7 bases agree with TRBD2. V lost 7 bases and J lost 2; bases outside the gene matches: 9. The CDR3 has 15 residues. Germline V lookup: CDR1 SNHLY, CDR2 FYNNEI. The CDR3 is CASNILSGITDTQYF. CDR3 bases: TGTGCCAGCAACATTCTAAGCGGGATCACAGATACGCAGTATTTT.

The rearrangement uses TRBV28 and TRBJ2-5; 11 bases map to TRBD2. V trimming: 2 bases; J trimming: 7 bases; junction bases outside the gene matches: 15. The CDR3 runs 18 residues. The germline CDR1 and CDR2 sequences are MDHEN and SYDVKM. CDR3 protein: CASSLRPRSGRAMGTQYF. Written as DNA, the CDR3 is TGTGCCAGCAGTTTACGGCCCCGTAGCGGGAGGGCAATGGGGACCCAGTACTTC.

In regard to this clone: Other DNA sequences within the sample encode an identical CDR3. This rearrangement joins TRBV30 to TRBJ1-5; the D gene is possibly TRBD1 (5 bases). CDR1 GTSNPN and CDR2 SVGIG come from the germline V gene (reference sequence). There are 13 residues in the CDR3. The V end lost 0 bases, the J end lost 4 bases, and 7 bases lay between the germline ends. The CDR3 bases are TGTGCCTGGAGTGTTAGGGGAAATCAGCCCCAGCATTTT. Its translation is CAWSVRGNQPQHF.

This chain joins TRBV28 and TRBJ2-7; unclear D gene. The V gene's germline CDR1 is MDHEN and CDR2 SYDVKM. Trimming cost V 6 bases and J 3 bases, with 15 bases left between them. The CDR3 runs to 14 residues. CDR3 sequence reads: CASSRSTPLYEQYF. CDR3 in DNA: TGTGCCAGCAGCCGGTCGACACCCCTCTACGAGCAGTACTTC. Variable domain in full (rest from reference TRBV28 and TRBJ2-7): DVKVTQSSRYLVKRTGEKVFLECVQDMDHENMFWYRQDPGLGLRLIYFSYDVKMKEKGDIPEGYSVSREKKERFSLILESASTNQTSMYLCASSRSTPLYEQYFGPGTRLTVT.

The V call is TRBV5-1, the J call TRBJ2-7; 9 nucleotides align to TRBD1. V lost 7 bases and J lost 3; bases outside the gene matches: 5. CDR3 length: 13 residues. Germline CDR1 and CDR2: SGHRS and YFSETQ. CDR3 protein: CASSDRGFYEQYF. In DNA, the CDR3 is TGCGCCAGCTCAGACAGGGGGTTCTACGAGCAGTACTTC.

CDR3 loop: CASTLRAEGLLEKLFF. CDR3 sequence (DNA): TGTGCCAGCACCCTCAGGGCGGAGGGATTGTTAGAAAAACTGTTTTTT. V usage is TRBV28 and J usage is TRBJ1-4, with D possibly being TRBD1 (5 bases). Trimming cost V 7 bases and J 8 bases, with 23 bases left between them. Germline V gene sequence: CDR1 MDHEN, CDR2 SYDVKM. The CDR3 loop spans 16 amino acids.